This T cell receptor beta chain was sequenced in a study of identical twins. A universal primer site came from template switching; cDNA carried unique molecular identifiers. TCRdb processed the 5' RACE reads anew with MiXCR; each CDR3 protein has one entry. Altogether some 500,000 distinct CDR3 sequences are present, 7.5% to 10% being singletons, with the ten largest covering 2.5% to 3.5%. On this clonotype: Its antigen is unknown.

Study-wide points: Out-of-frame alpha sequences that twins shared showed excess low generation probability. Cross-sectional statistics, not tracking of the same donors, supported the conclusions.

The V and J ends lost 8 bases and 3 bases, in that order; junction bases with no gene match: 7. The CDR3 contains 12 residues. Germline assignment: CDR1 DFQATT and CDR2 SNEGSKA (reference sequence). The same sample was also used in a study of yellow fever vaccine responses in identical twins.

The chain combines TRBV20-1 with TRBJ2-7; 7 bases map to TRBD1. Sequenced: PBMCs. This sequence originates from a woman between 18 and 30 years old in good health. CDR3 region: CSTSTGIYEQYF. Written as DNA, the CDR3 is TGCAGTACGTCGACAGGGATCTACGAGCAGTACTTC.